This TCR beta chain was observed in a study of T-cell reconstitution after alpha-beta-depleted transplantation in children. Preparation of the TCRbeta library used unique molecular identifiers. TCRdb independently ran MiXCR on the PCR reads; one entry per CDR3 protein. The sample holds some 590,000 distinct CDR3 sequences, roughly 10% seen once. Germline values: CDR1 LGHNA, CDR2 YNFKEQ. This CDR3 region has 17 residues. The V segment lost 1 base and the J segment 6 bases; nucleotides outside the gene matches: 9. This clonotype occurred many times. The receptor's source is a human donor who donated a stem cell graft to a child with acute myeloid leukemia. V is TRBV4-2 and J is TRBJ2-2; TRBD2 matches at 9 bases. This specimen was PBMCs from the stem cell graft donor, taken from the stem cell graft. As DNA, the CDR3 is TGTGCCAGCAGCCAAGGTGGTAGCGGGAGCGTGGCCGGGGAGCTGTTTTTT. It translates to CASSQGGSGSVAGELFF.